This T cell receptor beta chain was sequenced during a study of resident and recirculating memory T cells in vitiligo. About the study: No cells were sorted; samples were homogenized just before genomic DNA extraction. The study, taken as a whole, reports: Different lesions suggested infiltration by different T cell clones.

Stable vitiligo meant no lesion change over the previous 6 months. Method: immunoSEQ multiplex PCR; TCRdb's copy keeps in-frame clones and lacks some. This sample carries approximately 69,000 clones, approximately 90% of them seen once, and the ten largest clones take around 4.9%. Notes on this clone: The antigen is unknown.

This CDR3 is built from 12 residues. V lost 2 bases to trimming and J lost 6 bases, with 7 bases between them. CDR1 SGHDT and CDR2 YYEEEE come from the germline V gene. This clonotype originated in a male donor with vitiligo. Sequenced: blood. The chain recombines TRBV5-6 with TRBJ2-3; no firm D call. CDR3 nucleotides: TGTGCCAGCAGCTTTTACAGCGATACGCAGTATTTT. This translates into CASSFYSDTQYF.